Listed below are T cell receptor beta chains from one sample, sequenced in a study of blood T cell repertoires in COVID-19. Profiling relied on immunoSEQ multiplex PCR, and the TCRdb table lists in-frame clones only, not all of them. In the table there are a few hundred thousand clones, more than 75% of which are singletons. Sequenced input: peripheral blood. These receptors all stem from an elderly man with acute or convalescent COVID-19. The CDR3 runs from the conserved cysteine through the conserved F or W. A D gene is named only where the DNA matches it firmly. Size values are once, few and many counts, or a class for expanded clones, and some rows have none.

v_call	clone_size	j_call	d_call	cdr3_aa	cdr3_nt
TRBV6-5	-	TRBJ1-2	-	CASGSGTTPQNGYTF	TGTGCCAGCGGTAGCGGAACTACCCCGCAGAATGGCTACACCTTC
TRBV6-1	-	TRBJ2-7	TRBD2	CASREWGAGLAAGGTYEQYF	TGTGCCAGCAGGGAATGGGGGGCAGGACTAGCGGCCGGAGGTACCTACGAGCAGTACTTC
TRBV28	-	TRBJ2-2	-	CASSSPTGELFF	TGTGCCAGCAGTTCCCCAACCGGGGAGCTGTTTTTT
TRBV10-1	-	TRBJ2-7	TRBD1	CASAGQGTYEQYF	TGCGCCAGCGCCGGACAGGGGACCTACGAGCAGTACTTC
TRBV2	once	TRBJ1-1	TRBD1	CASLGGRGMNTEAFF	TGTGCCAGCCTAGGGGGCAGGGGTATGAACACTGAAGCTTTCTTT
TRBV27	-	TRBJ1-4	-	CASSSPYGGKLFF	TGTGCCAGCAGTTCACCGTATGGAGGGAAACTGTTTTTT
TRBV6-2/TRBV6-3	-	TRBJ2-7	-	CASSYPTTGSYEQYF	TGTGCCAGCAGTTACCCAACGACAGGTTCCTACGAGCAGTACTTC
TRBV7-9	few	TRBJ1-2	TRBD1	CASSPTGANYGYTF	TGTGCCAGCAGCCCTACAGGGGCCAACTATGGCTACACCTTC
TRBV25-1	-	TRBJ2-2	-	CASSPSSATGELFF	TGTGCCAGCAGTCCGTCTAGCGCCACCGGGGAGCTGTTTTTT
TRBV28	-	TRBJ1-5	TRBD1	CASSLWTGDQPQHF	TGTGCCAGCAGTTTGTGGACAGGGGACCAGCCCCAGCATTTT
TRBV12-3/TRBV12-4	-	TRBJ1-2	-	CASSPQERGGYTF	TGTGCCAGCAGTCCCCAGGAGCGGGGTGGCTACACCTTC
TRBV6-2/TRBV6-3	-	TRBJ1-1	TRBD1	CASSYRGTGAGYTEAFF	TGTGCCAGCAGTTACAGGGGGACAGGGGCTGGTTACACTGAAGCTTTCTTT
TRBV12-2	-	TRBJ2-7	-	CASRSHGDYEQYF	TGTGCAAGTCGCTCCCACGGTGACTACGAGCAGTACTTC
TRBV7-8	-	TRBJ1-5	TRBD1	CASSGQGPRNQPQHF	TGTGCCAGCAGCGGACAGGGCCCTCGCAATCAGCCCCAGCATTTT
TRBV7-2	-	TRBJ2-5	TRBD2	CASSPLGGAYQETQYF	TGTGCCAGCAGCCCCCTCGGGGGGGCCTACCAAGAGACCCAGTACTTC
TRBV7-9	-	TRBJ2-7	TRBD2	CASSSGLATLWQYF	TGTGCCAGCAGCTCAGGACTAGCCACCTTATGGCAGTACTTC
TRBV20-1	-	TRBJ2-3	-	CSAQAADTQYF	TGCAGTGCTCAAGCTGCAGATACGCAGTATTTT
TRBV11-3	once	TRBJ1-3	-	CASSPSGGKGNTIYF	TGTGCCAGCAGCCCCTCCGGGGGGAAAGGAAACACCATATATTTT
TRBV11-2	-	TRBJ2-7	TRBD1	CASRPSGQGNNEQYF	TGTGCCAGCAGACCCTCGGGACAGGGTAACAACGAGCAGTACTTC
TRBV29-1	-	TRBJ1-3	TRBD1	CSVLPGDSSGNTIYF	TGCAGCGTCCTACCCGGGGACAGCTCTGGAAACACCATATATTTT
TRBV28	-	TRBJ2-2	TRBD2	CASSFEAGGPNTGELFF	TGTGCCAGCAGTTTCGAAGCGGGGGGCCCGAACACCGGGGAGCTGTTTTTT
TRBV5-4	-	TRBJ1-6	TRBD1	CASSSGQGGNSPLHF	TGTGCCAGCAGCTCTGGACAGGGCGGTAATTCACCCCTCCACTTT
TRBV5-4	-	TRBJ1-2	TRBD1	CASSPTGPTNGYTF	TGTGCCAGCAGCCCGACAGGGCCCACTAATGGCTACACCTTC
TRBV6-5	-	TRBJ1-5	-	CASHRDSNQPQHF	TGTGCCAGCCACAGGGATAGCAATCAGCCCCAGCATTTT
TRBV19	-	TRBJ2-2	-	CASSQPEAGELFF	TGTGCCAGTAGTCAGCCGGAGGCCGGGGAGCTGTTTTTT
TRBV2	-	TRBJ2-7	-	CASSELATSYEQYF	TGTGCCAGCAGTGAACTAGCGACTTCCTACGAGCAGTACTTC
TRBV28	-	TRBJ2-7	-	CAINQLGLPYEQYF	TGTGCCATTAATCAACTAGGGCTCCCCTACGAGCAGTACTTC
TRBV5-4	-	TRBJ1-2	TRBD1	CASSPGQGRVGYTF	TGTGCCAGCAGCCCGGGACAGGGAAGGGTCGGCTACACCTTC
TRBV3-1/TRBV3-2	-	TRBJ2-7	-	CASSQAAYEQYF	TGTGCCAGCAGCCAGGCGGCCTACGAGCAGTACTTC
TRBV20-1	few	TRBJ1-1	-	CSASGQFEAFF	TGCAGTGCTAGCGGACAGTTTGAAGCTTTCTTT
TRBV5-5	once	TRBJ2-1	TRBD1	CASSKDRGPYNEQFF	TGTGCCAGCAGCAAGGACAGGGGGCCGTACAATGAGCAGTTCTTC
TRBV16	-	TRBJ2-1	TRBD2	CASSPFGGAGTYNEQFF	TGTGCCAGCAGCCCCTTCGGGGGAGCGGGGACCTACAATGAGCAGTTCTTC
TRBV3-1/TRBV3-2	-	TRBJ2-1	-	CASSQTRNSLNEQFF	TGTGCCAGCAGCCAGACAAGAAATTCCCTAAATGAGCAGTTCTTC